This T cell receptor (beta chain) was recovered during a study of TIL therapy for anti-PD-1-resistant metastatic lung cancer. Whole-study context: Most patients had lung adenocarcinoma.

For this clone: Its target is unknown.

Findings of the study overall: Compared with baseline intratumoral T cells, expanded TIL cultures were more clonal and less diverse (approximately 6.6% vs 31%). Many TIL product clones were absent from baseline tumor, suggesting clonal contraction.

This CDR3 comprises 15 residues. Trimming stripped 0 bases from V and 0 bases from J, with 10 bases between. CDR1 and CDR2 from the germline V gene are SGHNT and YYREEE (reference sequence). Sequencing used immunoSEQ v3. Each library reached some 2 million read pairs, or roughly 5-6.5 million at deep level. Using immunoSEQ multiplex PCR, the repertoire was profiled, and TCRdb retains in-frame clones only, with some absent. The table includes 95,000 or so clones, under 70% detected once. The sample's time point: pre-treatment sample, taken before nivolumab and TIL therapy. Pleural nodules or supraclavicular lymph nodes made up most of the excised metastases sampled.

Sequenced material: tumor tissue, taken at baseline. This sequence originates from a person between 25 and 79 years old with non-small cell lung cancer. The chain couples TRBV5-4 to TRBJ2-7; possibly TRBD2 for D (5 bases). The CDR3 here is CASSLGAGSSYEQYF. CDR3 nucleotide sequence: TGTGCCAGCAGCTTGGGGGCGGGCAGCTCCTACGAGCAGTACTTC.